The 4 T cell receptor beta chains below all came from one sample that was sequenced in a study of shared clonotypes between healthy human individuals. The data were produced by immunoSEQ multiplex PCR, yet TCRdb's version contains in-frame clones alone and is incomplete. Here the sample spans 980,000 or so clones, approximately 76% being singletons. Sequenced sample: memory CD4+ T cells sorted from blood. The subset is: CD45RA-negative fraction. These receptors were taken from a man aged 18 to 35 in good health.

The chain carries TRBV27 and TRBJ2-7; D gene uncertain. V gave up 3 bases and J gave up 7 bases, with 10 bases separating them. The V gene's germline CDR1 is MNHEY and CDR2 SMNVEV (reference sequence). This CDR3 has 12 amino acids. CDR3: CASSFFGQEQYF. Here the CDR3 DNA reads TGTGCCAGCAGTTTTTTCGGGCAGGAGCAGTACTTC.

V is TRBV18 and J is TRBJ1-3; 7 bases are shared with TRBD1. The CDR3 has 15 residues. The germline CDR1 and CDR2 sequences are KGHSH and LQKENI. J lost 4 bases, V lost 1 base, and 4 bases had no gene match. DNA of the CDR3: TGTGCCAGCTCACCACGACAGGGACTCGGAAACACCATATATTTT. Translated, it gives CASSPRQGLGNTIYF.

Details on this clone: The same CDR3 arises from other DNA sequences in this sample as well. The chain employs TRBV18 and TRBJ1-2; 9 bases are a match to TRBD1. The germline gives CDR1 KGHSH, CDR2 LQKENI. This CDR3 has 14 residues. J was trimmed by 8 bases and V by 3 bases; bases with no gene match: 7. In DNA, the CDR3 is TGTGCCAGCTCACCGGGACAGGGACTCGGGGGCTACACCTTC. Its protein product is CASSPGQGLGGYTF.

There are many counts of this clone. This sequence joins TRBV28 and TRBJ1-1, with TRBD1 as a possible D gene (5 bases). Trimming left V 2 bases short and J 11 bases short, with 12 bases between. Germline V gene data show CDR1 as MDHEN and CDR2 as SYDVKM. This CDR3 region has 12 residues. The CDR3 DNA reads as TGTGCCAGCAGTTTAGACAGCGTCCGGGCTTTCTTT. It codes for CASSLDSVRAFF.